One and the same sample provided the 10 T cell receptor beta chains below, sequenced in a study of blood T cells in healthy people across ages. For the second PCR, which ran for roughly 7 to 11 cycles, a sample-barcoded 5' primer and a J-beta primer mix were used. TCRdb itself ran the 5' RACE reads through MiXCR, one entry per CDR3 protein. The sample includes about 1.8 million distinct CDR3 sequences, 40% to 55% of them seen just once. Sequenced sample: blood. The receptors originated from a woman aged 35 to 49 in good health.

This clonotype has a handful of counts. The chain couples TRBV4-1 to TRBJ1-2; a weak D match, TRBD1 (6 bases). This CDR3 comprises 14 residues. Germline V gene sequence: CDR1 MGHRA, CDR2 YSYEKL. V was cut by 6 bases and J by 3 bases, with 14 bases left in between. The CDR3 nucleotides are TGCGCCAGCAGTCCCCGACAGGACGACTATGGCTACACCTTC. This sequence encodes CASSPRQDDYGYTF.

This clonotype has only a few counts. The V gene is TRBV6-2 or TRBV6-3, the J gene TRBJ2-5; D gene ambiguous. The CDR3 extends over 16 amino acids. The ends were cut back, 6 bases at V and 1 base at J, with 18 bases in the middle. The germline CDR1 and CDR2 sequences are MNHEY and SVGEGT. Here the CDR3 reads CASSPHPGAGQETQYF. In DNA, the CDR3 is TGTGCCAGCAGCCCCCACCCAGGAGCAGGCCAAGAGACCCAGTACTTC.

This chain joins TRBV7-2 and TRBJ1-1; D is perhaps TRBD1 (5 bases). The length of the CDR3 is 15 residues. V lost 5 bases, J lost 7 bases, and 20 bases lay in between. Germline V gene lookup returns CDR1 SGHTA and CDR2 FQGNSA. CDR3 DNA sequence: TGTGCCAGCAGCCCTTGGGGGAGGGGAAGGGTTGAAGCTTTCTTT. Translated, it gives CASSPWGRGRVEAFF.

Worth noting for this clonotype: An end of the junction does not agree with germline; a read error may underlie this. The chain carries TRBV7-7 and TRBJ2-3; no clear D gene. The CDR3 is made up of 13 amino acids. The germline V gene has CDR1 SSHAT and CDR2 FNYEAQ (reference sequence). The CDR3 DNA follows: TGTGCTAGCAGACCATTTGCAGCCGATACGCAGTATTTT. Protein: CASRPFAADTQYF.

The V and J genes are TRBV7-2 and TRBJ2-1; D may be TRBD1 (5 bases). The CDR3 extends over 17 amino acids. Trimming left V 5 bases short and J 0 bases short, with 17 bases between. Germline CDR1 and CDR2: SGHTA and FQGNSA. In DNA, the CDR3 is TGTGCCAGCAGCAGTTTCAGGCGGACAAGCTCCTACAATGAGCAGTTCTTC. This sequence encodes CASSSFRRTSSYNEQFF.

This chain uses TRBV7-3 with TRBJ2-1, with D possibly being TRBD1 or TRBD2 (7 bases each). V lost 5 bases and J 5 bases, leaving 16 bases between the germline ends. The CDR3 is 15 amino acids. Germline-derived CDR1 and CDR2 are SGHTA and FQGTGA. CDR3 sequence: CASSGLQGGHNEQFF. CDR3 DNA sequence: TGTGCCAGCAGCGGCCTCCAGGGGGGGCACAATGAGCAGTTCTTC.

This clonotype was picked up one time. This chain uses TRBV10-3 with TRBJ1-2; D is undetermined. The germline V gene encodes CDR1 ENHRY and CDR2 SYGVKD. The CDR3 runs to 14 residues. Trimming pared 3 bases from V and 2 bases from J, leaving 10 bases between. This CDR3 reads CAISDTVGNYGYTF. CDR3 coding DNA: TGTGCCATCAGTGATACCGTGGGGAACTATGGCTACACCTTC.

The count of this clonotype is one. This chain joins TRBV27 and TRBJ2-3; 8 nucleotides agree with TRBD2. The CDR3 length is 18 residues. Germline V gene lookup returns CDR1 MNHEY and CDR2 SMNVEV (reference sequence). V shed 6 bases, J shed 3 bases, and the junction held 17 bases outside the gene matches. The CDR3 DNA reads TGTGCCAGCAGAAAGTCCCCCGGGGGGGCCCCAAGGACAGATACGCAGTATTTT. Translating it yields CASRKSPGGAPRTDTQYF.

This clonotype was seen a few times. The chain carries TRBV18 and TRBJ2-7, with 9 positions matching TRBD2. The V gene end was trimmed by 3 bases and the J gene end by 4 bases; junction bases not matched to a gene: 7. The CDR3 consists of 15 residues. Germline CDR1 reads KGHSH; CDR2 reads LQKENI. The chain's CDR3 is CASSPPQRGVYEQYF. The CDR3, as DNA: TGTGCCAGCTCACCCCCCCAGCGGGGGGTATACGAGCAGTACTTC.

The chain carries TRBV2 and TRBJ1-5, with TRBD1 identical over 9 bases. Germline CDR1 is SNHLY and CDR2 is FYNNEI. Unmatched junction bases numbered 3, after V lost 7 bases and J lost 2 bases. The CDR3 runs 14 residues. CDR3 protein: CASNTGGGNQPQHF. Here the CDR3 DNA reads TGTGCCAGCAATACAGGGGGCGGCAATCAGCCCCAGCATTTT.